Included here is one T cell receptor beta chain sequence, with context. This sample was included in a study of T cell responses to AZD1222 COVID-19 vaccine. Sequencing used immunoSEQ multiplex PCR; TCRdb keeps in-frame clones, though not all of them. This table has 150,000 or so clones, 80% to 90% appearing once. V lost 5 bases to trimming and J lost 5 bases, with 20 bases between them. The CDR3 contains 16 residues. The germline V gene encodes CDR1 KGHDR and CDR2 SFDVKD. The sequences come from peripheral blood, collected on day 0 of AZD1222 vaccination. The receptor was derived from an adult in good health. The V gene is TRBV24-1, the J gene TRBJ1-2; no reliable D call. The CDR3 DNA reads TGTGCCACCAGTGGTGAACAGAGTTTCTTAGATTATGGCTACACCTTC. It codes for CATSGEQSFLDYGYTF.